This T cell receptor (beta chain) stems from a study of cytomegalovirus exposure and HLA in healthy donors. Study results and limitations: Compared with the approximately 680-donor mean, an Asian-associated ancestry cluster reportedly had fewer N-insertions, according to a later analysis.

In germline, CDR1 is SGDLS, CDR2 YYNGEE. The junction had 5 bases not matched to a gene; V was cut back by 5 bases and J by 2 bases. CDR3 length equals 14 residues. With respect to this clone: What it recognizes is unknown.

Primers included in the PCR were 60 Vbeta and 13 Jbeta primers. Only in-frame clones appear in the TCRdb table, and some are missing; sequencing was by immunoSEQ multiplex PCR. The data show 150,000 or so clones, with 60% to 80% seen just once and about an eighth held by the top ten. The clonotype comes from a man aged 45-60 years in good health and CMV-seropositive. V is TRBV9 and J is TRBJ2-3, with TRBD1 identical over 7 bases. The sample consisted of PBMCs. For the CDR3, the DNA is TGTGCCAGCAGATCCGGGACAGACACAGATACGCAGTATTTT. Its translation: CASRSGTDTDTQYF.